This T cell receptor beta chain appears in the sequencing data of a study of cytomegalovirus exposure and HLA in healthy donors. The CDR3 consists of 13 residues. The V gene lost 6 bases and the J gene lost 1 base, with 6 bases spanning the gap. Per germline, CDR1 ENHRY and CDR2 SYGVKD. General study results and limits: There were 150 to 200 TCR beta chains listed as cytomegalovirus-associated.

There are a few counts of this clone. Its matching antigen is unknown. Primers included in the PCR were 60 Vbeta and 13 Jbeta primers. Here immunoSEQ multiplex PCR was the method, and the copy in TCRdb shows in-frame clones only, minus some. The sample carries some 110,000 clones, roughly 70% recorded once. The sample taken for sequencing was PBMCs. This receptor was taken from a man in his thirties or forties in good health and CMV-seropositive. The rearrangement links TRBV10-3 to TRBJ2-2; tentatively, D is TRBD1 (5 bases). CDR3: CAIRDKNTGELFF. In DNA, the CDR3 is TGTGCCATCAGGGACAAGAACACCGGGGAGCTGTTTTTT.